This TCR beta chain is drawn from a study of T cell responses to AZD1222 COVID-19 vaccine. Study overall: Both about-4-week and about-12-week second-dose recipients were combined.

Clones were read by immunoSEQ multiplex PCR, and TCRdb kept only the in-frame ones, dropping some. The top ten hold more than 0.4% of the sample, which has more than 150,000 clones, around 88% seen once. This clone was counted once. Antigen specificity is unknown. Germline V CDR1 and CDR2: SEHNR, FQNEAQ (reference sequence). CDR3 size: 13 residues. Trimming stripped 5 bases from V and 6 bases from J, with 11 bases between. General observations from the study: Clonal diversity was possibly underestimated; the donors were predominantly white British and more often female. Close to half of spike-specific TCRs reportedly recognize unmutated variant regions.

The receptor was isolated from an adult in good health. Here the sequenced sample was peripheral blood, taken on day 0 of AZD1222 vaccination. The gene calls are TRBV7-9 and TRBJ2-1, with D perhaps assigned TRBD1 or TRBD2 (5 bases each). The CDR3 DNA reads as TGTGCCAGCAGCCCGGGACCCACCAATGAGCAGTTCTTC. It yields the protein CASSPGPTNEQFF.